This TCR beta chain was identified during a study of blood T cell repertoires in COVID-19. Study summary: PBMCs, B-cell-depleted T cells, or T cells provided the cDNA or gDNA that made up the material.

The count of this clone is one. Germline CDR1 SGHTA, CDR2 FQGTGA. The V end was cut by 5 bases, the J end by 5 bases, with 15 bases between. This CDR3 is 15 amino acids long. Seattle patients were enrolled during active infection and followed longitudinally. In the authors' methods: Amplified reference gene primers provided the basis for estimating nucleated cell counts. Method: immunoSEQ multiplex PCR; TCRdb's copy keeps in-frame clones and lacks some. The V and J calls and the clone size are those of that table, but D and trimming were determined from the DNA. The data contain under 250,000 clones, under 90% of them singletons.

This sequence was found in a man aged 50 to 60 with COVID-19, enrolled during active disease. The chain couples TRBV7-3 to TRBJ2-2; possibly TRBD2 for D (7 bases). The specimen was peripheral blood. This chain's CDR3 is CASSPTRGATGELFF. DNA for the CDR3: TGTGCCAGCAGCCCTACTCGGGGGGCTACCGGGGAGCTGTTTTTT.